These 24 T cell receptor beta chains originate from one sample sequenced in a study of CD8+ T cells in alopecia areata. RNA, once extracted, was reverse transcribed into cDNA for use as the sequencing template. Here immunoSEQ multiplex PCR was the method, and the copy in TCRdb shows in-frame clones only, minus some. Of about 190,000 clones listed, 60% are singletons. Treatment: oral pan-JAK inhibitor, 5-10 mg twice daily. Sequences were derived from CD4+ T cells sorted from blood, sampled at week 4, from a patient treated with tofacitinib. The source is a human donor with alopecia areata.

The genes are TRBV29-1 and TRBJ1-2, with D possibly matching TRBD1 (6 bases). The CDR3 runs 12 residues. Germline assignment: CDR1 SQVTM and CDR2 ANQGSEA. The ends were cut back, 7 bases at V and 5 bases at J, with 14 bases in the middle. The CDR3 DNA is TGCAGCGGGGGCATGGGGGCTTATGGCTACACCTTC. Translating it yields CSGGMGAYGYTF.

V gene TRBV19 combines with J gene TRBJ2-3, with TRBD2 identical over 9 bases. The CDR3 is 17 amino acids. CDR1 is LNHDA and CDR2 is SQIVND in the germline V gene (reference sequence). V lost 2 bases to trimming and J lost 3 bases; unmatched junction nucleotides: 9. CDR3 amino acids: CASSIPPASGKTDTQYF. In DNA, the CDR3 is TGTGCCAGTAGTATACCTCCGGCTAGCGGGAAAACAGATACGCAGTATTTT.

The rearrangement uses TRBV7-4 and TRBJ2-1; no reliable D call. The CDR3 totals 16 residues. The V gene's germline CDR1 is SGHVT and CDR2 SQSDAQ. V was pared by 5 bases and J by 5 bases, with 19 bases between. The CDR3 loop is CASSAIWVGPNNEQFF. CDR3 coding DNA: TGTGCCAGCAGCGCCATTTGGGTGGGCCCGAACAATGAGCAGTTCTTC. The full variable domain, completed using reference TRBV7-4 and TRBJ2-1, is GAGVSQSPRYKVAKRGRDVALRCDSISGHVTLYWYRQTLGQGSEVLTYSQSDAQRDKSGRPSGRFSAERPERSVSTLKIQRTEQGDSAVYLCASSAIWVGPNNEQFFGPGTRLTVL.

This clone was picked up a small number of times. This chain joins TRBV5-1 and TRBJ1-1, with D unresolved. Trimming took 0 bases from V and 0 from J, leaving 9 bases between them. In germline, CDR1 is SGHRS, CDR2 YFSETQ. The CDR3 length is 15 residues. This chain's CDR3 is CASSLGGGMNTEAFF. The CDR3 DNA reads as TGCGCCAGCAGCTTGGGGGGAGGAATGAACACTGAAGCTTTCTTT.

The genes are TRBV4-2 and TRBJ2-2, with a tentative D call TRBD1 (6 bases). The CDR3 length is 13 residues. V gave up 4 bases and J gave up 5 bases, with 8 bases separating them. Germline V lookup: CDR1 LGHNA, CDR2 YNFKEQ. CDR3 sequence: CASSLGTTGELFF. The CDR3 DNA reads as TGTGCCAGCAGCCTCGGGACAACCGGGGAGCTGTTTTTT.

The V gene is TRBV7-7, the J gene TRBJ2-2; D remains ambiguous. The CDR3 has 15 amino acids. Germline CDR1 and CDR2: SSHAT and FNYEAQ (reference sequence). Trimming took off 1 base at V and 4 bases at J, with 10 bases between the two ends. The DNA of the CDR3 is TGTGCCAGCAGCTTAGGGGGTCTCGGCACCGGGGAGCTGTTTTTT. Its protein is CASSLGGLGTGELFF.

The V and J genes are TRBV29-1 and TRBJ2-1; 8 nucleotides agree with TRBD1. The CDR3 spans 13 residues. With V trimmed by 3 bases and J by 10 bases, 8 bases remained unmatched. The germline V gene encodes CDR1 SQVTM and CDR2 ANQGSEA. CDR3 coding DNA: TGCAGCGTTGAGAGGACAGGGAGTGGCGAGCAGTTCTTC. Amino acid sequence: CSVERTGSGEQFF.

This sequence joins TRBV5-1 and TRBJ2-1, with TRBD2 matching over 13 bases. V trimming: 6 bases; J trimming: 8 bases; junction bases outside the gene matches: 17. The CDR3 runs 18 residues. Germline V gene data show CDR1 as SGHRS and CDR2 as YFSETQ. The CDR3 DNA follows: TGCGCCAGCATCTCCGGACTAGCGGGAGATTTACTACATCATGAGCAGTTCTTC. Its translation: CASISGLAGDLLHHEQFF.

This chain uses TRBV11-1 with TRBJ2-5; no clear D gene. The CDR3 loop spans 14 amino acids. Trimming took 5 bases from V and 4 from J, leaving 14 bases between them. Germline assignment: CDR1 SGHAT and CDR2 FQDESV (reference sequence). As DNA, the CDR3 is TGTGCCAGCAGCCCATCTGGCTTTCGAGAGACCCAGTACTTC. Its protein product is CASSPSGFRETQYF.

The CDR3 nucleotides read TGTGCCTGGAAAAGTCAGTACCAAGAGACCCAGTACTTC. Its translation: CAWKSQYQETQYF. V gene TRBV30 combines with J gene TRBJ2-5, with D uncertain. The CDR3 has 13 residues. V was clipped by 4 bases and J by 0 bases, with 9 bases between them. In germline, CDR1 is GTSNPN, CDR2 SVGIG (reference sequence).

CDR3 protein: CAISGTGGSGDTQYF. CDR3 in DNA: TGTGCCATCAGCGGGACAGGGGGCTCGGGAGATACGCAGTATTTT. The genes are TRBV10-3 and TRBJ2-3, with 12 bases that match TRBD1. The CDR3 runs to 15 residues. Germline V gene lookup returns CDR1 ENHRY and CDR2 SYGVKD. The junction had 6 bases not matched to a gene; V was cut back by 6 bases and J by 5 bases.

The rearrangement uses TRBV28 and TRBJ2-3; TRBD2 matches 10 bases. The V gene end was trimmed by 10 bases and the J gene end by 5 bases; junction bases not matched to a gene: 12. CDR3 size: 15 residues. Germline V gene data show CDR1 as MDHEN and CDR2 as SYDVKM. For the CDR3, the DNA is TGTGCCACCTTGGGAGCGGGAGGGGGTCAAGATACGCAGTATTTT. Its protein product is CATLGAGGGQDTQYF.

The chain links TRBV5-1 to TRBJ2-7; 7 bases align to TRBD2. Germline CDR1 reads SGHRS; CDR2 reads YFSETQ. The length of the CDR3 is 14 residues. V lost 2 bases to trimming and J lost 3 bases; unmatched junction nucleotides: 5. CDR3 coding DNA: TGCGCCAGCAGCTTTGAGGCGGGAGTCTACGAGCAGTACTTC. Protein sequence: CASSFEAGVYEQYF. Combining the CDR3 with reference TRBV5-1 and TRBJ2-7 gives the whole variable domain KAGVTQTPRYLIKTRGQQVTLSCSPISGHRSVSWYQQTPGQGLQFLFEYFSETQRNKGNFPGRFSGRQFSNSRSEMNVSTLELGDSALYLCASSFEAGVYEQYFGPGTRLTVT.

This clone was found once. The chain joins TRBV5-1 to TRBJ2-1; TRBD1 matches at 7 bases. The CDR3 covers 15 residues. V lost 7 bases, J lost 0 bases, and 7 bases stayed unmatched. Germline V gene sequence: CDR1 SGHRS, CDR2 YFSETQ. The CDR3 here is CASSQGESSYNEQFF. CDR3 nucleotides: TGCGCCAGCTCGCAGGGGGAAAGCTCCTACAATGAGCAGTTCTTC.

The chain uses TRBV5-4 and TRBJ2-5; perhaps D is TRBD1 or TRBD2 (6 bases each). In germline, CDR1 is SGHNT, CDR2 YYREEE (reference sequence). The CDR3 contains 14 residues. Trimming took off 4 bases at V and 5 bases at J, with 15 bases between the two ends. CDR3 protein: CASSPEGGGETQYF. The CDR3 DNA follows: TGTGCCAGCAGCCCTGAGGGGGGCGGTGAGACCCAGTACTTC.

V gene TRBV15 combines with J gene TRBJ2-7; D could derive from TRBD1 or TRBD2 (5 bases each). Germline loops: CDR1 LNHNV, CDR2 YYDKDF (reference sequence). This CDR3 spans 18 amino acids. V lost 1 base and J lost 2, with 21 bases in between. CDR3 DNA: TGTGCCACCAGCAGAGGGTCGCGTCGGGGCGGGCCCCCCTACGAGCAGTACTTC. Protein product: CATSRGSRRGGPPYEQYF. Full variable domain (missing parts from reference TRBV15 and TRBJ2-7): DAMVIQNPRYQVTQFGKPVTLSCSQTLNHNVMYWYQQKSSQAPKLLFHYYDKDFNNEADTPDNFQSRRPNTSFCFLDIRSPGLGDTAMYLCATSRGSRRGGPPYEQYFGPGTRLTVT.

The V gene is TRBV30, the J gene TRBJ2-4; D may be TRBD1 (5 bases). This CDR3 is built from 15 residues. Germline values: CDR1 GTSNPN, CDR2 SVGIG (reference sequence). The V end lost 2 bases, the J end lost 0 bases, and 11 bases lay between the germline ends. In nucleotides, the CDR3 is TGTGCCTGGAGTCTAAAGGGGATAGCCAAAAACATTCAGTACTTC. This gives the protein CAWSLKGIAKNIQYF.

The chain carries TRBV9 and TRBJ1-1; 8 positions agree with TRBD1. The germline V gene has CDR1 SGDLS and CDR2 YYNGEE. The V gene end was trimmed by 0 bases and the J gene end by 1 base; junction bases not matched to a gene: 5. The CDR3 has 16 amino acids. CDR3 residues: CASSVGQGAGNTEAFF. For the CDR3, the DNA is TGTGCCAGCAGCGTAGGGCAGGGGGCCGGGAACACTGAAGCTTTCTTT.

This clone appeared a few times. The chain carries TRBV5-1 and TRBJ2-7; 7 bases are shared with TRBD1. This CDR3 has 14 residues. V dropped 5 bases and J dropped 2; count of bases not matched to a gene: 7. In germline, CDR1 is SGHRS, CDR2 YFSETQ. The CDR3 region is CASRTGLAAYEQYF. The DNA for the CDR3 is TGCGCCAGCAGGACAGGGCTGGCAGCCTACGAGCAGTACTTC.

The V gene is TRBV25-1, the J gene TRBJ2-5; the D is unclear. V shed 3 bases and J shed 5 bases, with 19 bases lying between them. CDR1 MGHDK and CDR2 SYGVNS come from the germline V gene. The CDR3 totals 16 residues. CDR3 coding DNA: TGTGCCAGCAGTGATTCCCTAGAATGGATCCGGGAGACCCAGTACTTC. It specifies CASSDSLEWIRETQYF.

This clone was seen more than once but under ten times. V usage is TRBV7-9 and J usage is TRBJ2-2; 8 bases line up with TRBD1. With V trimmed by 6 bases and J by 5 bases, 11 bases remained unmatched. The length of the CDR3 is 16 residues. Germline V lookup: CDR1 SEHNR, CDR2 FQNEAQ (reference sequence). The CDR3: CASREDRAVRTGELFF. The CDR3 coding sequence is TGTGCCAGCAGGGAGGACAGGGCAGTAAGGACCGGGGAGCTGTTTTTT.

The rearrangement joins TRBV19 to TRBJ2-1; tentative D call: TRBD2 (5 bases). This CDR3 has 13 amino acids. Germline V gives CDR1 LNHDA, CDR2 SQIVND (reference sequence). V gave up 4 bases and J gave up 9 bases, with 13 bases separating them. CDR3 residues: CASSKDGGFEQFF. Written as DNA, the CDR3 is TGTGCCAGTAGTAAAGATGGCGGGTTTGAGCAGTTCTTC.

This rearrangement joins TRBV7-2 to TRBJ2-7; D ambiguous. CDR1 is SGHTA, CDR2 FQGNSA, per germline. The CDR3 length is 13 residues. Trimming left V 3 bases short and J 1 base short, with 7 bases between. CDR3 protein: CASSFQFSYEQYF. The CDR3 DNA sequence: TGTGCCAGCAGCTTTCAGTTTTCCTACGAGCAGTACTTC.

This clone was seen only a few times. The rearrangement joins TRBV2 to TRBJ2-6, with D perhaps TRBD2 (7 bases). This CDR3 has 17 amino acids. CDR1 and CDR2 from the germline V gene are SNHLY and FYNNEI. V was clipped by 7 bases and J by 4 bases, with 20 bases between them. The CDR3 here is CASKQPWGGPGANVLTF. For the CDR3, the DNA is TGTGCCAGCAAACAACCTTGGGGGGGCCCCGGGGCCAACGTCCTGACTTTC.